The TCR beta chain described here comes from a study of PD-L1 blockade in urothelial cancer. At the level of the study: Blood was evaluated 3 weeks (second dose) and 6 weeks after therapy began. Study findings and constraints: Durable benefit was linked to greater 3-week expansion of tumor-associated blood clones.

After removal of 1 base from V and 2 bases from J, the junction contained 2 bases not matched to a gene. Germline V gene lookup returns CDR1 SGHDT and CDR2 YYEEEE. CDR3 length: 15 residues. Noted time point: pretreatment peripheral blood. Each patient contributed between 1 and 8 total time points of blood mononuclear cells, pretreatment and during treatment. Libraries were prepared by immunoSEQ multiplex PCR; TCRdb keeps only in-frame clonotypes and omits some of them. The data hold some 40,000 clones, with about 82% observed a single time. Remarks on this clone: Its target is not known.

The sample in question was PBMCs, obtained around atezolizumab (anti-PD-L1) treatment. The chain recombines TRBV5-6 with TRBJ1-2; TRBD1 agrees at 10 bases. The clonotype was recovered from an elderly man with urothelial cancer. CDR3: CASSLPGQGNYGYTF. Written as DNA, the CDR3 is TGTGCCAGCAGCTTGCCGGGACAGGGGAACTATGGCTACACCTTC.